The present T cell receptor (beta chain) was sequenced within a study of regulatory T cells in long-lasting Graves disease. This clonotype was observed a single time. Its specificity is not known. This CDR3 contains 16 residues. CDR1 and CDR2 (germline): LGHDT, YNNKEL (reference sequence). The germline V and J ends were trimmed by 2 bases and 2 bases, with 15 bases remaining between them. Study results and caveats: Gene preferences differed: TRBV28, TRBJ1-2, TRBJ2-5 in persistent cases.

Construction of TCR beta libraries relied on iRepertoire HTBI primers and on Arm-PCR targeting CDR3 regions. In TCRdb, the multiplex PCR reads were re-called with MiXCR into one record per CDR3 protein. In the table there are roughly 450,000 distinct CDR3 sequences, 22% of which are singletons. The time point is: persistent/refractory GD, antithyroid drugs over 5 years with positive TRAb. Extracted RNA from PBMCs served as the source of the TCR library. The rearrangement joins TRBV3-1 to TRBJ2-5, with D unresolved. Here the sequenced sample was peripheral blood mononuclear cells (PBMCs), taken when the disease was refractory, from a patient treated with antithyroid drugs. This TCR came from a female donor with Graves disease. CDR3 residues: CASSQLSTLRQETQYF. The CDR3 coding sequence is TGTGCCAGCAGCCAACTCTCGACTCTTAGGCAAGAGACCCAGTACTTC.